These 7 T cell receptor beta chains were sequenced from one sample in a study of early T cells in non-severe SARS-CoV-2 infection. MiXCR, applied by TCRdb to the 5' RACE reads, yields one record per CDR3 protein. This sample has more than 20,000 distinct CDR3 sequences, with approximately 4% found just once. Source material: whole blood. These receptors were collected from an adult who was a healthcare worker with PCR-confirmed SARS-CoV-2 infection or an uninfected control (not recorded which).

This clonotype was detected ten times or more. This chain uses TRBV3-1 with TRBJ2-2; D is unclear. The CDR3 length is 14 residues. The V and J ends lost 0 bases and 3 bases respectively, with 5 bases between them. The germline gives CDR1 LGHDT, CDR2 YNNKEL (reference sequence). The CDR3 sequence is CASSQESDTGELFF. CDR3 DNA sequence: TGTGCCAGCAGCCAAGAGTCGGACACCGGGGAGCTGTTTTTT.

The chain couples TRBV18 to TRBJ1-3, with D hard to call. V was cut by 1 base and J by 0 bases, with 13 bases left in between. Germline values: CDR1 KGHSH, CDR2 LQKENI. The CDR3 is made up of 17 amino acids. CDR3 nucleotides: TGTGCCAGCTCACCACAGGGTGCTCTGAGCTCTGGAAACACCATATATTTT. Its translation: CASSPQGALSSGNTIYF.

This clonotype appeared a few times. J is TRBJ1-1 and V is TRBV29-1; D not certain. The V end lost 4 bases, the J end lost 2 bases, and 11 bases lay between the germline ends. Germline CDR1 SQVTM, CDR2 ANQGSEA. CDR3 size: 13 residues. CDR3 nucleotides: TGCAGCGTTGGTGGGCAGCTCAACACTGAAGCTTTCTTT. Protein product: CSVGGQLNTEAFF.

This clonotype was detected many times. The chain carries TRBV7-9 and TRBJ1-1; D call uncertain. The CDR3 spans 12 residues. Trimming shortened V by 4 bases and J by 5 bases, and 8 bases separated the two germline ends. The V gene's germline CDR1 is SEHNR and CDR2 FQNEAQ (reference sequence). The CDR3 sequence: CASSYGGTEAFF. CDR3 in DNA: TGTGCCAGCAGCTACGGCGGGACTGAAGCTTTCTTT.

This clonotype was counted at least ten times. This chain connects TRBV5-1 to TRBJ2-3; D is ambiguous. CDR1 is SGHRS and CDR2 is YFSETQ in the germline V gene. This CDR3 is built from 16 residues. The ends were cut back, 0 bases at V and 0 bases at J, with 11 bases in the middle. The CDR3 sequence: CASSLVPGESTDTQYF. The CDR3 nucleotides are TGCGCCAGCAGCTTGGTGCCGGGTGAGAGCACAGATACGCAGTATTTT.

This clonotype was counted ten times or more. The CDR3 region has the DNA TGTGCCAGCAGCTTAAGCAGTTCTGGAAACACCATATATTTT. This sequence encodes CASSLSSSGNTIYF. V usage is TRBV7-9 and J usage is TRBJ1-3, with D hard to call. Germline values: CDR1 SEHNR, CDR2 FQNEAQ (reference sequence). Trimming pared 2 bases from V and 1 base from J, leaving 6 bases between. This CDR3 region has 14 residues.

In this sample, this clonotype turned up a few times. The V call is TRBV7-9, the J call TRBJ2-5; 7 bases line up with TRBD2. Per the germline V gene, CDR1 is SEHNR and CDR2 is FQNEAQ (reference sequence). V trimming: 6 bases; J trimming: 1 base; junction bases outside the gene matches: 8. The CDR3 runs to 15 residues. CDR3 nucleotides: TGTGCCAGCAGTTCTCCGGCTAGCGGCCAAGAGACCCAGTACTTC. As protein: CASSSPASGQETQYF.